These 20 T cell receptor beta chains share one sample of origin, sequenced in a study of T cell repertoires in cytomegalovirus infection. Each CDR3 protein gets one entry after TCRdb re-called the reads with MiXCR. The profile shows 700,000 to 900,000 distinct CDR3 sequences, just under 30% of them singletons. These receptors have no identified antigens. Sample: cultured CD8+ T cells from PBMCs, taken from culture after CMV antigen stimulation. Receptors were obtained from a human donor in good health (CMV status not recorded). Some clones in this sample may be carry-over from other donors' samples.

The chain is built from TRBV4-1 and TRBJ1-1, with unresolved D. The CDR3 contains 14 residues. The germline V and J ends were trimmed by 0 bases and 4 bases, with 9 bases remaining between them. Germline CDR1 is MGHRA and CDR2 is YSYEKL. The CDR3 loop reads CASSQEPPGTEAFF. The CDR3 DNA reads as TGCGCCAGCAGCCAAGAACCGCCGGGCACTGAAGCTTTCTTT.

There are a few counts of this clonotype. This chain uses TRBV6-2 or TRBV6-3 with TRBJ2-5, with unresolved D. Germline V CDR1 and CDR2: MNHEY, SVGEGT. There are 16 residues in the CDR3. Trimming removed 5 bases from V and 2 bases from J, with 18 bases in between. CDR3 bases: TGTGCCAGCAGTCACTACCCCGGTTACTTACAAGAGACCCAGTACTTC. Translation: CASSHYPGYLQETQYF.

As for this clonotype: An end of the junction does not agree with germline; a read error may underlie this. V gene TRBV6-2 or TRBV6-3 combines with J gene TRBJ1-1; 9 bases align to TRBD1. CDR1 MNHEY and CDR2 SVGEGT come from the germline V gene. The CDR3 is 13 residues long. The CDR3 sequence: CANSATTGGEAFF. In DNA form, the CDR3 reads TGTGCCAACAGTGCCACGACAGGGGGTGAAGCTTTCTTT.

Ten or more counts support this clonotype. The CDR3 here is CASSLQVVPYNEQFF. CDR3 DNA: TGTGCCAGCAGCTTACAGGTTGTCCCTTACAATGAGCAGTTCTTC. The V gene is TRBV7-3, the J gene TRBJ2-1; no firm D call. Germline V gene sequence: CDR1 SGHTA, CDR2 FQGTGA. V was clipped by 2 bases and J by 4 bases, with 12 bases between them. The CDR3 is made up of 15 amino acids.

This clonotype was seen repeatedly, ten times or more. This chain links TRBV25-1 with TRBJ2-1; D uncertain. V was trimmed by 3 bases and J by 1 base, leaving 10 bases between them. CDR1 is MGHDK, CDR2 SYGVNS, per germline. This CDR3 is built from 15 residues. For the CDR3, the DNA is TGTGCCAGCAGTGAGAAAGGCGTATCCTACAATGAGCAGTTCTTC. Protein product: CASSEKGVSYNEQFF.

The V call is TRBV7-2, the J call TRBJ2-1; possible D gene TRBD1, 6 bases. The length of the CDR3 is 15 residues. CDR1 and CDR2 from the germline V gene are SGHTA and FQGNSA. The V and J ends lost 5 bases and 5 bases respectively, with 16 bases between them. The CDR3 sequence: CASSPYGTPDNEQFF. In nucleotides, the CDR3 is TGTGCCAGCAGCCCCTACGGGACACCAGACAATGAGCAGTTCTTC.

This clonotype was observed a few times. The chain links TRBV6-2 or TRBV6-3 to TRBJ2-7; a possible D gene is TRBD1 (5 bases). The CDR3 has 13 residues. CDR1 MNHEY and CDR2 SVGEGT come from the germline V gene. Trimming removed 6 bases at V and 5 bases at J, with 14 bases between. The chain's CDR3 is CASSVTGLDEQYV. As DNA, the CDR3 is TGTGCCAGCAGCGTAACAGGATTGGACGAGCAGTACGTC.

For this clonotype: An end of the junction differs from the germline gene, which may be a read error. The DNA of the CDR3 is TGTGCCAGCAGCTTGAACGAGGGGGCCGGGGACACCATATATTTT. Protein product: CASSLNEGAGDTIYF. The chain links TRBV5-3 to TRBJ1-3, with 7 bases identical to TRBD1. TRBV5-3 is an open reading frame, and its role is uncertain. The length of the CDR3 is 15 residues.

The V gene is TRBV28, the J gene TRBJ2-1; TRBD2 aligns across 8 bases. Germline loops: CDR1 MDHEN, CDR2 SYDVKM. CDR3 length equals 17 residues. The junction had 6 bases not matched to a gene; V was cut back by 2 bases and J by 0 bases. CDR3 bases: TGTGCCAGCAGTTTAGATTTGCGGGGGGTCTCCTACAATGAGCAGTTCTTC. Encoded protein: CASSLDLRGVSYNEQFF.

The CDR3 region has the DNA TGCGCCAGCAGAAGTACAGGGTTTACCCCCTACAATGAGCAGTTCTTC. This sequence encodes CASRSTGFTPYNEQFF. This rearrangement joins TRBV4-1 to TRBJ2-1; D may be TRBD1 (6 bases). The CDR3 loop spans 16 amino acids. Germline CDR1 reads MGHRA; CDR2 reads YSYEKL. Trimming took 6 bases from V and 2 from J, leaving 17 bases between them.

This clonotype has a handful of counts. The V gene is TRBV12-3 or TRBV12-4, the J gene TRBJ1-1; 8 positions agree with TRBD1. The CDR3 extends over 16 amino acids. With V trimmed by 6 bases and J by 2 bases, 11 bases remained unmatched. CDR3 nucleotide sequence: TGTGCCAGCAGCCCCCCCTACAGGGGGACAAACACTGAAGCTTTCTTT. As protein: CASSPPYRGTNTEAFF.

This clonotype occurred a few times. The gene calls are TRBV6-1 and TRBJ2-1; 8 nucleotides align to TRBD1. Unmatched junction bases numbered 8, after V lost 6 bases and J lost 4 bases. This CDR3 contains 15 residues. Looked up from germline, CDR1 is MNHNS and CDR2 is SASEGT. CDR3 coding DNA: TGTGCCAGCAGCGTTCGGGACAGGTATTACAATGAGCAGTTCTTC. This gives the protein CASSVRDRYYNEQFF.

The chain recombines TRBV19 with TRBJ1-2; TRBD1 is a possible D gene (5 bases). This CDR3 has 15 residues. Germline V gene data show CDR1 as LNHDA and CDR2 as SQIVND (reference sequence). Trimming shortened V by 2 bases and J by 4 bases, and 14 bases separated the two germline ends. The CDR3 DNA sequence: TGTGCCAGTAGTATAAGACGGAGCGGGGGCTATGGCTACACCTTC. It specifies CASSIRRSGGYGYTF.

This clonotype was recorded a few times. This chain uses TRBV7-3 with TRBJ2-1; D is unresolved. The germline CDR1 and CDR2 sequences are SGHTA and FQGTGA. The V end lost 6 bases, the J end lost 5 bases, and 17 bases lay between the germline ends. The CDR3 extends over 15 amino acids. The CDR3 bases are TGTGCCAGCAGAATTCCCCCCAGGCCCGACAATGAGCAGTTCTTC. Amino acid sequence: CASRIPPRPDNEQFF.

CDR3 residues: CASSEIVIPPTDTQYF. CDR3 coding DNA: TGTGCCAGCAGTGAAATAGTTATTCCCCCCACAGATACGCAGTATTTT. The V call is TRBV6-1, the J call TRBJ2-3; D remains ambiguous. The V gene's germline CDR1 is MNHNS and CDR2 SASEGT. Between the trimmed V and J ends, which lost 2 bases and 2 bases, there was a span of 14 bases. The CDR3 spans 16 residues.

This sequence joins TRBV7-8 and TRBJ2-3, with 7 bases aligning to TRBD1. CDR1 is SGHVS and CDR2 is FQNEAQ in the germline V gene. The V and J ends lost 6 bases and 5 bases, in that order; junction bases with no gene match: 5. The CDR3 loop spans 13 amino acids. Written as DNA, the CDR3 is TGTGCCAGCAGAGACAGGGTAGGAGATACGCAGTATTTT. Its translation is CASRDRVGDTQYF.

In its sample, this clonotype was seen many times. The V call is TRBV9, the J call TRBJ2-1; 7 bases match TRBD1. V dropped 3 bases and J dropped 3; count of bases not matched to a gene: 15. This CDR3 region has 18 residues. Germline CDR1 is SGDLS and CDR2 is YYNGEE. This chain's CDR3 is CASSEGVVRDRNYNEQFF. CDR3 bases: TGTGCCAGCAGCGAGGGGGTTGTGAGGGACAGAAACTACAATGAGCAGTTCTTC.

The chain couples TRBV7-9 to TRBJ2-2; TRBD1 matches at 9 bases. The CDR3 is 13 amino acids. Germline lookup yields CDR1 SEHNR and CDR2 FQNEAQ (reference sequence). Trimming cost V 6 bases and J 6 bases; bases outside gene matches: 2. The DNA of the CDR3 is TGTGCCAGCAGACAGGGGGCGTCCGGGGAGCTGTTTTTT. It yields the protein CASRQGASGELFF. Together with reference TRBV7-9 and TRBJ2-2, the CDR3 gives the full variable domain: DTGVSQNPRHKITKRGQNVTFRCDPISEHNRLYWYRQTLGQGPEFLTYFQNEAQLEKSRLLSDRFSAERPKGSFSTLEIQRTEQGDSAMYLCASRQGASGELFFGEGSRLTVL.

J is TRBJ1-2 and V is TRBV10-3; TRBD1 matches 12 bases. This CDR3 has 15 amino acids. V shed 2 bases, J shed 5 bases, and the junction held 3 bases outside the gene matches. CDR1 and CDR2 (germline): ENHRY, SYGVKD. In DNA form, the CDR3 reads TGTGCCATCAGTGAGGGGGGACAGGGGGCTTATGGCTACACCTTC. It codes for CAISEGGQGAYGYTF.

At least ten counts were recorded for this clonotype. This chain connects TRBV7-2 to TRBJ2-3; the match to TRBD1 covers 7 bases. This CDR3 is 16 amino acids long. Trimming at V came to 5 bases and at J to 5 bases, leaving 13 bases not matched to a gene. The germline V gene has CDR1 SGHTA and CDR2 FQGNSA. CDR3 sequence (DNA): TGTGCCAGCAGCATCCTGACAGGGCCCCCCAAAGATACGCAGTATTTT. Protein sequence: CASSILTGPPKDTQYF.